This TCR beta chain was recorded in a study of cytomegalovirus exposure and HLA in healthy donors. V shed 7 bases, J shed 4 bases, and the junction held 9 bases outside the gene matches. There are 14 residues in the CDR3. Germline loops: CDR1 ENHRY, CDR2 SYGVKD. Here immunoSEQ multiplex PCR was the method, and the copy in TCRdb shows in-frame clones only, minus some. The sample has 200,000 to 250,000 clones, around 87% seen once. Sequenced input: PBMCs. This chain links TRBV10-3 with TRBJ1-2; 7 positions agree with TRBD1. This TCR came from a woman under 30 in good health and CMV-seropositive. The CDR3 protein is CAITSTGLAYGYTF. The CDR3 DNA is TGTGCCATCACCTCGACAGGGTTAGCCTATGGCTACACCTTC.